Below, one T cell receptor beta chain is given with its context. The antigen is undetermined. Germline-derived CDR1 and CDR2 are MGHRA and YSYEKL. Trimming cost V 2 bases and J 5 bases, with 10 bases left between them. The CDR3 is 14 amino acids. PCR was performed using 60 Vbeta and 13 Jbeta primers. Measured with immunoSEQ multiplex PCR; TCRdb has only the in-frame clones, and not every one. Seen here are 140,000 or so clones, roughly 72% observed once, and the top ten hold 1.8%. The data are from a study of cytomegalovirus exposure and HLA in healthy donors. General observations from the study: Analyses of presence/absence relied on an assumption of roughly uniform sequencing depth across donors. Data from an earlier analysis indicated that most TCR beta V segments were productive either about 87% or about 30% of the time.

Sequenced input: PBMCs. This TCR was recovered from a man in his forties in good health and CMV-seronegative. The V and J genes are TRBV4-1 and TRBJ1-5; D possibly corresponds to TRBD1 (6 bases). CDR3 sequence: CASSQIDRYQPQHF. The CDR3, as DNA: TGCGCCAGCAGCCAAATAGACAGGTATCAGCCCCAGCATTTT.